Listed below are T cell receptor beta chains from one sample, sequenced in a study of blood T cell repertoires in COVID-19. Repertoires were generated with immunoSEQ multiplex PCR, while TCRdb's copy carries only in-frame clones and drops some. The sample yields 200,000 to 250,000 clones, around 86% seen once. The material sequenced was peripheral blood. These receptors were obtained from a woman older than 75 with COVID-19, enrolled during active disease. CDR3s include the opening cysteine and the closing phenylalanine or tryptophan. Each record gives: D gene, J gene, V gene, clone size, CDR3 DNA, CDR3 protein. The D gene is left open where the match is weak. Not all rows give a size; the values are once, few, many and, for expanded clones, a class.

d_gene: TRBD1; j_gene: TRBJ1-1; v_gene: TRBV5-1; abundance: many; CDR3nt: TGCGCCAGCTCTTACAGGGGGGGCACTGAAGCTTTCTTT; CDR3aa: CASSYRGGTEAFF
d_gene: NA; j_gene: TRBJ1-1; v_gene: TRBV5-4; abundance: NA; CDR3nt: TGTGCCAGCAGCTTGGGACACACAAACACTGAAGCTTTCTTT; CDR3aa: CASSLGHTNTEAFF
d_gene: NA; j_gene: TRBJ2-3; v_gene: TRBV7-3; abundance: NA; CDR3nt: TGTGCCAGCAGCTCGACTAGTGGCTTAGGCACAGATACGCAGTATTTT; CDR3aa: CASSSTSGLGTDTQYF
d_gene: TRBD2; j_gene: TRBJ2-7; v_gene: TRBV28; abundance: NA; CDR3nt: TGTGCCTGTAGCGGGTATTCCTACGAGCAGTACTTC; CDR3aa: CACSGYSYEQYF
d_gene: NA; j_gene: TRBJ2-2; v_gene: TRBV2; abundance: NA; CDR3nt: TGTGCCAGCAGTGAGCGCACCGGGGAGCTGTTTTTT; CDR3aa: CASSERTGELFF
d_gene: NA; j_gene: TRBJ1-4; v_gene: TRBV4-1; abundance: NA; CDR3nt: TGCGCCAGCAGACCCGAGGACGGGGTCCGGCCTGAAAAACTGTTTTTT; CDR3aa: CASRPEDGVRPEKLFF
d_gene: NA; j_gene: TRBJ1-3; v_gene: TRBV15; abundance: NA; CDR3nt: TGTGCCACCAGCAGCGGGGATGTCTCTGGAAACACCATATATTTT; CDR3aa: CATSSGDVSGNTIYF
d_gene: TRBD2; j_gene: TRBJ2-1; v_gene: TRBV6-5; abundance: few; CDR3nt: TGTGCCAGCAGTTACTCCGGGACTAGTTGGTACAATGAGCAGTTCTTC; CDR3aa: CASSYSGTSWYNEQFF
d_gene: TRBD2; j_gene: TRBJ2-7; v_gene: TRBV3-1/TRBV3-2; abundance: NA; CDR3nt: TGTGCCAGCAGCCGTAGCGGGGGCTTTATCTACGAGCAGTACTTC; CDR3aa: CASSRSGGFIYEQYF
d_gene: NA; j_gene: TRBJ2-5; v_gene: TRBV7-2; abundance: NA; CDR3nt: TGTGCCAGCAGCTTGGCACGAGGGACCCAGTACTTC; CDR3aa: CASSLARGTQYF
d_gene: TRBD1; j_gene: TRBJ2-3; v_gene: TRBV19; abundance: NA; CDR3nt: TGTGCCAGTAGTGTACAGGGGTCGGGCACAGATACGCAGTATTTT; CDR3aa: CASSVQGSGTDTQYF
d_gene: NA; j_gene: TRBJ1-6; v_gene: TRBV6-5; abundance: NA; CDR3nt: TGTGCCAGCAGGGGGGCAGGGGTATCACCCCTCCACTTT; CDR3aa: CASRGAGVSPLHF
d_gene: TRBD2; j_gene: TRBJ2-3; v_gene: TRBV5-4; abundance: NA; CDR3nt: TGTGCCAGCAGCGTCAAAGCGGGGGGGCCCACAGATACGCAGTATTTT; CDR3aa: CASSVKAGGPTDTQYF
d_gene: TRBD2; j_gene: TRBJ2-1; v_gene: TRBV30; abundance: NA; CDR3nt: TGTGCCTGCCCCCCCGCGGGGGGTTCCCTACGGAATGAGCAGTTCTTC; CDR3aa: CACPPAGGSLRNEQFF
d_gene: NA; j_gene: TRBJ1-4; v_gene: TRBV5-1; abundance: NA; CDR3nt: TGCGCCAGCAGCTTGGCACCGACAGCTGTTAATGAAAAACTGTTTTTT; CDR3aa: CASSLAPTAVNEKLFF
d_gene: NA; j_gene: TRBJ1-6; v_gene: TRBV19; abundance: NA; CDR3nt: TGTGCCAGTAGTTTGGAGACAGGTCGCTATAATTCACCCCTCCACTTT; CDR3aa: CASSLETGRYNSPLHF
d_gene: NA; j_gene: TRBJ1-3; v_gene: TRBV10-3; abundance: NA; CDR3nt: TGTGCCATAGCACAGGGTCCTGGAAACACCATATATTTT; CDR3aa: CAIAQGPGNTIYF
d_gene: NA; j_gene: TRBJ1-3; v_gene: TRBV5-6; abundance: NA; CDR3nt: TGTGCCAGCAGCCTCGGCGGGGGAACTGGAAACACCATATATTTT; CDR3aa: CASSLGGGTGNTIYF
d_gene: NA; j_gene: TRBJ1-1; v_gene: TRBV2; abundance: few; CDR3nt: TGTGCCAGCAGCCGGGGCACTGAAGCTTTCTTT; CDR3aa: CASSRGTEAFF
d_gene: NA; j_gene: TRBJ1-4; v_gene: TRBV5-1; abundance: NA; CDR3nt: TGCGCCAGCAGCTTGGGCTATACCGCTGAAAAACTGTTTTTT; CDR3aa: CASSLGYTAEKLFF
d_gene: NA; j_gene: TRBJ2-3; v_gene: TRBV9; abundance: NA; CDR3nt: TGTGCCAGCGGAGGGGCCAGACGCACAGATACGCAGTATTTT; CDR3aa: CASGGARRTDTQYF
d_gene: NA; j_gene: TRBJ1-1; v_gene: TRBV10-3; abundance: NA; CDR3nt: TGTGCCATCAGTGACGGGGGTAGCACTGAAGCTTTCTTT; CDR3aa: CAISDGGSTEAFF
d_gene: TRBD2; j_gene: TRBJ2-2; v_gene: TRBV2; abundance: NA; CDR3nt: TGTGCCAGCCGGGTTGGGACTAGCGTGTCGGGGGAGCTGTTTTTT; CDR3aa: CASRVGTSVSGELFF
d_gene: TRBD2; j_gene: TRBJ2-3; v_gene: TRBV7-2; abundance: NA; CDR3nt: TGTGCCAGCAGCCCCACCGGGACTAGCTCAGATACGCAGTATTTT; CDR3aa: CASSPTGTSSDTQYF
d_gene: NA; j_gene: TRBJ2-1; v_gene: TRBV27; abundance: NA; CDR3nt: TGTGCCAGCAGTTTATCCCGGGGCGGGATATTCGATGAGCAGTTCTTC; CDR3aa: CASSLSRGGIFDEQFF
d_gene: NA; j_gene: TRBJ1-2; v_gene: TRBV28; abundance: NA; CDR3nt: TGTGCCAGCAGTTTAAGAGGCTTAGGCTACACCTTC; CDR3aa: CASSLRGLGYTF
d_gene: NA; j_gene: TRBJ2-2; v_gene: TRBV15; abundance: NA; CDR3nt: TGTGCCACCAGCAAACAGGGCGCGAACACCGGGGAGCTGTTTTTT; CDR3aa: CATSKQGANTGELFF
d_gene: TRBD1; j_gene: TRBJ1-3; v_gene: TRBV10-3; abundance: NA; CDR3nt: TGTGCCATCAGGGGCGGCAGGGGGCAGTTCGGAAACACCATATATTTT; CDR3aa: CAIRGGRGQFGNTIYF
d_gene: NA; j_gene: TRBJ1-2; v_gene: TRBV12-3/TRBV12-4; abundance: NA; CDR3nt: TGTGCCAGCAGTTCTCTGGGCAACTATGGCTACACCTTC; CDR3aa: CASSSLGNYGYTF
d_gene: NA; j_gene: TRBJ2-1; v_gene: TRBV7-2; abundance: NA; CDR3nt: TGTGCCAGCAGCCCAGGGATTGGGTTGAACAATGAGCAGTTCTTC; CDR3aa: CASSPGIGLNNEQFF
d_gene: TRBD1; j_gene: TRBJ1-1; v_gene: TRBV2; abundance: NA; CDR3nt: TGTGCCAGCAGGGCGGACAGGGTGCGGTACACTGAAGCTTTCTTT; CDR3aa: CASRADRVRYTEAFF
d_gene: TRBD1; j_gene: TRBJ1-1; v_gene: TRBV18; abundance: NA; CDR3nt: TGTGCCAGCTCTCCCGGACAGGGAGGATACGCTTTCTTT; CDR3aa: CASSPGQGGYAFF
d_gene: NA; j_gene: TRBJ2-3; v_gene: TRBV10-3; abundance: NA; CDR3nt: TGTGCCATCAGTGAGTGGAAAGAGGCAGATACGCAGTATTTT; CDR3aa: CAISEWKEADTQYF
d_gene: NA; j_gene: TRBJ2-1; v_gene: TRBV7-9; abundance: NA; CDR3nt: TGTGCCAGCAGCTACCACAGTGAGCAGTTCTTC; CDR3aa: CASSYHSEQFF
d_gene: NA; j_gene: TRBJ1-5; v_gene: TRBV19; abundance: NA; CDR3nt: TGTGCCAGTAGTCAGGTAGAAACGACTGACTATAGCAATCAGCCCCAGCATTTT; CDR3aa: CASSQVETTDYSNQPQHF
d_gene: NA; j_gene: TRBJ1-2; v_gene: TRBV5-1; abundance: NA; CDR3nt: TGCGCCAGCAGCTCCTCCGGGGACTATGGCTACACCTTC; CDR3aa: CASSSSGDYGYTF
d_gene: NA; j_gene: TRBJ1-1; v_gene: TRBV6-5; abundance: few; CDR3nt: TGTGCCAGCAGTTCGAGGGCTGAAGCTTTCTTT; CDR3aa: CASSSRAEAFF
d_gene: NA; j_gene: TRBJ1-6; v_gene: TRBV5-4; abundance: NA; CDR3nt: TGTGCCAGCAGCTTGGACACTACTAGCTATTCACCCCTCCACTTT; CDR3aa: CASSLDTTSYSPLHF
d_gene: NA; j_gene: TRBJ2-7; v_gene: TRBV19; abundance: NA; CDR3nt: TGTGCCAGTAGTATTAGGTCGGCGGGGGCCGACGAGCAGTACTTC; CDR3aa: CASSIRSAGADEQYF
d_gene: NA; j_gene: TRBJ2-3; v_gene: TRBV6-5; abundance: NA; CDR3nt: TGTGCCAGCAGTTTACAGTGGCCCAAAGATACGCAGTATTTT; CDR3aa: CASSLQWPKDTQYF
d_gene: NA; j_gene: TRBJ2-3; v_gene: TRBV27; abundance: NA; CDR3nt: TGTGCCAGGAAGACGGGGGAGTCCGCTACGCAGTATTTT; CDR3aa: CARKTGESATQYF
d_gene: NA; j_gene: TRBJ2-7; v_gene: TRBV30; abundance: NA; CDR3nt: TGTGCCTGGAACCGTGTCCCAGGCGCCTCCTACGAGCAGTACTTC; CDR3aa: CAWNRVPGASYEQYF
d_gene: TRBD1; j_gene: TRBJ2-3; v_gene: TRBV7-2; abundance: NA; CDR3nt: TGTGCCAGCAGCTCAGGGGGCGCGGGTTGGGGCACAGATACGCAGTATTTT; CDR3aa: CASSSGGAGWGTDTQYF
d_gene: TRBD2; j_gene: TRBJ2-5; v_gene: TRBV11-2; abundance: NA; CDR3nt: TGTGCCAGCAGCTTAGGTCTAGCGGAACAAGAGACCCAGTACTTC; CDR3aa: CASSLGLAEQETQYF
d_gene: NA; j_gene: TRBJ2-3; v_gene: TRBV27; abundance: NA; CDR3nt: TGTGCCAGCAGTTTCCGGGACAGGGGGCCCTTGGGACTAGCGGGAAGCACAGATACGCAGTATTTT; CDR3aa: CASSFRDRGPLGLAGSTDTQYF
d_gene: NA; j_gene: TRBJ2-7; v_gene: TRBV2; abundance: NA; CDR3nt: TGTGCCAGCAATATTAGGACAGTGAGTTCCGAGCAGTACTTC; CDR3aa: CASNIRTVSSEQYF
d_gene: NA; j_gene: TRBJ2-7; v_gene: TRBV18; abundance: once; CDR3nt: TGTGCCAGCTCACCAGCCAGTTCCTACGAGCAGTACTTC; CDR3aa: CASSPASSYEQYF
d_gene: TRBD1; j_gene: TRBJ1-4; v_gene: TRBV6-5; abundance: NA; CDR3nt: TGTGCCAGCAGGAAGACAGGGGGGGGTGAAAAACTGTTTTTT; CDR3aa: CASRKTGGGEKLFF
d_gene: TRBD1; j_gene: TRBJ1-6; v_gene: TRBV30; abundance: NA; CDR3nt: TGTGCCTGGAGAGACAGGGAGAATTCACCCCTCCACTTT; CDR3aa: CAWRDRENSPLHF
d_gene: NA; j_gene: TRBJ2-5; v_gene: TRBV5-1; abundance: once; CDR3nt: TGCGCCAGCAGCTTGAGGGGTCTCGAGACCCAGTACTTC; CDR3aa: CASSLRGLETQYF
d_gene: NA; j_gene: TRBJ1-2; v_gene: TRBV19; abundance: NA; CDR3nt: TGTGCCAGTAGTATCCAGCAGGGTAGTGGCTACACCTTC; CDR3aa: CASSIQQGSGYTF
d_gene: TRBD2; j_gene: TRBJ2-3; v_gene: TRBV28; abundance: NA; CDR3nt: TGTGCCAGCAGTTCCCCCGCTAGCGGGAGTACAGATACGCAGTATTTT; CDR3aa: CASSSPASGSTDTQYF
d_gene: TRBD1; j_gene: TRBJ2-5; v_gene: TRBV15; abundance: NA; CDR3nt: TGTGCCACCAGCAGGGACAGGGAGAATGGGGGGACCCAGTACTTC; CDR3aa: CATSRDRENGGTQYF
d_gene: TRBD1; j_gene: TRBJ2-2; v_gene: TRBV4-3; abundance: NA; CDR3nt: TGCGCCAGCAGCCAACTAACCGGGACAGGGGGCTTCGGGGAGCTGTTTTTT; CDR3aa: CASSQLTGTGGFGELFF
d_gene: NA; j_gene: TRBJ1-2; v_gene: TRBV21-1; abundance: NA; CDR3nt: TGTGCCAGCAGCAAAGTAGGAACAGAAGTTAACTATGGCTACACCTTC; CDR3aa: CASSKVGTEVNYGYTF
d_gene: TRBD1; j_gene: TRBJ1-1; v_gene: TRBV19; abundance: NA; CDR3nt: TGTGCCAGTACCGCACAGGGGGCTAGGGCCACTGAAGCTTTCTTT; CDR3aa: CASTAQGARATEAFF
d_gene: NA; j_gene: TRBJ1-5; v_gene: TRBV18; abundance: NA; CDR3nt: TGTGCCAGCTCACCGGGGGGGGCCCGAGGCAATCAGCCCCAGCATTTT; CDR3aa: CASSPGGARGNQPQHF